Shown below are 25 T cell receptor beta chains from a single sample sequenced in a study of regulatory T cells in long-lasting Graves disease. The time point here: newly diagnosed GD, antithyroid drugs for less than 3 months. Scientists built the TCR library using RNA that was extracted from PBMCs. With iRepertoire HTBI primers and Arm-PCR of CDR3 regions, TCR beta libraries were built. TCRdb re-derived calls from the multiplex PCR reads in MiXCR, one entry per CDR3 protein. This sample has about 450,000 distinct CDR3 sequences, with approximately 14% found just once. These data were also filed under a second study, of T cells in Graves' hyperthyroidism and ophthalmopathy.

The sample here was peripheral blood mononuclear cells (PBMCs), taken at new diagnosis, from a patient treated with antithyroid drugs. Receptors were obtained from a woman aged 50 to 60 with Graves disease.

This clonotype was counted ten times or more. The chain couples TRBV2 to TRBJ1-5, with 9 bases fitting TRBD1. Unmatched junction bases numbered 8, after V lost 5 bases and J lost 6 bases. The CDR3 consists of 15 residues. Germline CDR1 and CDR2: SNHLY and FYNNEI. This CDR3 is CASSSSTGGTQPQHF. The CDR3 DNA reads TGTGCCAGCAGTTCTTCCACAGGGGGCACTCAGCCCCAGCATTTT.

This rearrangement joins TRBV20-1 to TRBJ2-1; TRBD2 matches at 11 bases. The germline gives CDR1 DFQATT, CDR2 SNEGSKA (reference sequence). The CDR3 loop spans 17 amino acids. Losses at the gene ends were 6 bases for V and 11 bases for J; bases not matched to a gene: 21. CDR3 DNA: TGCAGTGCCATAAGGGGAACAATAGCGGGAGGGCCCAGACAGCAGTTCTTC. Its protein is CSAIRGTIAGGPRQQFF.

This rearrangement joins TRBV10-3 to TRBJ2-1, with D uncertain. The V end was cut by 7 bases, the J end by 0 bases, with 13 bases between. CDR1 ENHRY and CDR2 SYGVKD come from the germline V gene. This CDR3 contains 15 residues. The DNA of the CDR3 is TGTGCCATCACATCAGGACCAAGCTCCTACAATGAGCAGTTCTTC. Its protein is CAITSGPSSYNEQFF.

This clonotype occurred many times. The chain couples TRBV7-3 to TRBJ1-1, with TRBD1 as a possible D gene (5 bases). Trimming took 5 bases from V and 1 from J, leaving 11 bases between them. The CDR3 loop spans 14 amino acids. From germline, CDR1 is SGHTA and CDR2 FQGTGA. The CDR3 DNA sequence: TGTGCCAGCAGCCCGTGGGGGGGGAACACTGAAGCTTTCTTT. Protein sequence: CASSPWGGNTEAFF.

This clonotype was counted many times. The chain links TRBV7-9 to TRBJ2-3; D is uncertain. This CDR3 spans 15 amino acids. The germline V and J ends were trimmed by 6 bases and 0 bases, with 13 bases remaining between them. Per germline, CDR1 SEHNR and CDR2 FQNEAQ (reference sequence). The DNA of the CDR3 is TGTGCCAGCAGTGATAGACAAAGAAGCACAGATACGCAGTATTTT. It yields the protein CASSDRQRSTDTQYF.

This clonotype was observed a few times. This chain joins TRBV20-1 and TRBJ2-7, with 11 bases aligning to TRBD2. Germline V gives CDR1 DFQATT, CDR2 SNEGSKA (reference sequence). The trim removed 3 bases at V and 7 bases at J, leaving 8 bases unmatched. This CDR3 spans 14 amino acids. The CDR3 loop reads CSARGSGRAREQYF. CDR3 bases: TGCAGTGCTAGGGGTAGCGGGAGGGCGAGAGAGCAGTACTTC.

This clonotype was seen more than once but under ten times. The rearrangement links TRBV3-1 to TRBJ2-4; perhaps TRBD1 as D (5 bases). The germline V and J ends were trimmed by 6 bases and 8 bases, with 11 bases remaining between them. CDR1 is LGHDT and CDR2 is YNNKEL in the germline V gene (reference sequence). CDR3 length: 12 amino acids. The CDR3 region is CASSPGFHIQYF. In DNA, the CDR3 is TGTGCCAGCAGTCCAGGGTTTCACATTCAGTACTTC.

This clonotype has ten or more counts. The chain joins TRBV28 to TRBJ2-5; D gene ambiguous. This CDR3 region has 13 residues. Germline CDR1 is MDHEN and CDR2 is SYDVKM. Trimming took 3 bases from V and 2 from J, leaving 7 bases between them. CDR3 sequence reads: CASSLPAQETQYF. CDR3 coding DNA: TGTGCCAGCAGTTTGCCAGCGCAAGAGACCCAGTACTTC.

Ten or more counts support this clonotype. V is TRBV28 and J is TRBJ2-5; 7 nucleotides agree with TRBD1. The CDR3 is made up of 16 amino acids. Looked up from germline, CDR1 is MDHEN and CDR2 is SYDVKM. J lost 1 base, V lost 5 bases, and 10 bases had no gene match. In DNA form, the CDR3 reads TGTGCCAGCAGTCCTGACAGGGTAGGGTCCCAAGAGACCCAGTACTTC. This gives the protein CASSPDRVGSQETQYF.

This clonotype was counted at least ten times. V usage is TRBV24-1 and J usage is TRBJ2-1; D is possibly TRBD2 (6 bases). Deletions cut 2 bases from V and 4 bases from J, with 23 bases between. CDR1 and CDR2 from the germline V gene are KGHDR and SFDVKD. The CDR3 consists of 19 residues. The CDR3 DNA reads TGTGCCACCAGTGATTCCAATCCCAGACGACTAGGGAGATACAATGAGCAGTTCTTC. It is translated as CATSDSNPRRLGRYNEQFF.

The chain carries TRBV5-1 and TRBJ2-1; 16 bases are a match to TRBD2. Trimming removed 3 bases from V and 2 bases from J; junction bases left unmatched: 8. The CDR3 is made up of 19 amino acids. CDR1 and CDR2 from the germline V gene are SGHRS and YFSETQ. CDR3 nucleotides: TGCGCCAGCAGCTCACCGGGACTAGCGGGAGGGGGCGCCTACAATGAGCAGTTCTTC. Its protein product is CASSSPGLAGGGAYNEQFF.

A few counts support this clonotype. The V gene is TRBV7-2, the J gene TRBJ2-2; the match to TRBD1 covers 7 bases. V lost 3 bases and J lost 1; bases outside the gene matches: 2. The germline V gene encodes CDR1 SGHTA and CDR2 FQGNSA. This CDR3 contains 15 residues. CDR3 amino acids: CASSLGDRNTGELFF. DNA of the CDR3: TGTGCCAGCAGCTTGGGGGACAGGAACACCGGGGAGCTGTTTTTT.

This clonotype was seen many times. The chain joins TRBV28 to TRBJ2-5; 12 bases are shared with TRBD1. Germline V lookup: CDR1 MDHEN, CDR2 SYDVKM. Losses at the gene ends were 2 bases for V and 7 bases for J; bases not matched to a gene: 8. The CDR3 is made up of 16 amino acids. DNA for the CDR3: TGTGCCAGCAGTTTAATGACGGGACAGGGGGCCTTGACCCAGTACTTC. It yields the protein CASSLMTGQGALTQYF.

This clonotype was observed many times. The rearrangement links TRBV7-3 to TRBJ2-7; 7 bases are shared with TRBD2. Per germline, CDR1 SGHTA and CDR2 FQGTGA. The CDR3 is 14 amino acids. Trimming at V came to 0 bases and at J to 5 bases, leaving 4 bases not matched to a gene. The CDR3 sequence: CASSLTAAGDEQYF. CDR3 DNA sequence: TGTGCCAGCAGCTTAACGGCGGCGGGAGACGAGCAGTACTTC.

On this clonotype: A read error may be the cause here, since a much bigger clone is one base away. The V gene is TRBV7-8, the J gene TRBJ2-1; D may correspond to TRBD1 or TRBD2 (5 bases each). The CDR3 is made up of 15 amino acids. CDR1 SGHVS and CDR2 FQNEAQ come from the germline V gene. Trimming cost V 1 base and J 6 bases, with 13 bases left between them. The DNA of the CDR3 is TGTGCCAGCAGCTTAGGAACTAACGGGGCCAATGAGCAGTTCTTC. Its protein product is CASSLGTNGANEQFF.

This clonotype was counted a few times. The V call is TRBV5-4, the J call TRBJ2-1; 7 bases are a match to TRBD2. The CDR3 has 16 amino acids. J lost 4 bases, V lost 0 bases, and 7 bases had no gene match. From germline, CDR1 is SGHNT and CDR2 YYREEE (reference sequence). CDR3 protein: CASSLVGSGKYNEQFF. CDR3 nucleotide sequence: TGTGCCAGCAGCTTGGTGGGGAGCGGGAAGTACAATGAGCAGTTCTTC.

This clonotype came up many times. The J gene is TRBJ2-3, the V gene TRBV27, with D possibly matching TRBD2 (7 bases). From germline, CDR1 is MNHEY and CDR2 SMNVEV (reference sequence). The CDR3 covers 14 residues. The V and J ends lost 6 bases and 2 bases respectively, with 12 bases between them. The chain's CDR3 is CASRRGGPTDTQYF. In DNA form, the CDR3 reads TGTGCCAGCAGGAGGGGGGGGCCCACAGATACGCAGTATTTT.

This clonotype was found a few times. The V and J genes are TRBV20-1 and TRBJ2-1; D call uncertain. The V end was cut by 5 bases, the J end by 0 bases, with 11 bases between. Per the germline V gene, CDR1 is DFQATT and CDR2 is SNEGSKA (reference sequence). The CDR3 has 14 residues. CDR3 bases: TGCAGTGCTGGACGCCGGAGCTCCTACAATGAGCAGTTCTTC. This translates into CSAGRRSSYNEQFF.

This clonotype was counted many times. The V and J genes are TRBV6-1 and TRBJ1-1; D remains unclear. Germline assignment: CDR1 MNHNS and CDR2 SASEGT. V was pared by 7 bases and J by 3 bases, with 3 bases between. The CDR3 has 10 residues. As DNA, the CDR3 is TGTGCCAGCACCTACACTGAAGCTTTCTTT. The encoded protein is CASTYTEAFF.

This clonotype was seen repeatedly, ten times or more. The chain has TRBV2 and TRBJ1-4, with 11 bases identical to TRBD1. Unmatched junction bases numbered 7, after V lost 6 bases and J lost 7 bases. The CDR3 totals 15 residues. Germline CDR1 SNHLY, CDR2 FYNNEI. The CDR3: CASRTPGQGVEKLFF. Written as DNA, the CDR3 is TGTGCCAGCAGAACCCCGGGACAGGGGGTTGAAAAACTGTTTTTT. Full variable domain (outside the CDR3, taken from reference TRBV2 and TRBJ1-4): EPEVTQTPSHQVTQMGQEVILRCVPISNHLYFYWYRQILGQKVEFLVSFYNNEISEKSEIFDDQFSVERPDGSNFTLKIRSTKLEDSAMYFCASRTPGQGVEKLFFGSGTQLSVL.

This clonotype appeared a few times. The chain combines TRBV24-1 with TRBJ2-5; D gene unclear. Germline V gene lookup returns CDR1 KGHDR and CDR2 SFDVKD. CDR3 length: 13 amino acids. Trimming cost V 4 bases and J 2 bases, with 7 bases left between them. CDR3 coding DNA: TGTGCCACCAGTGACCCGGATCAAGAGACCCAGTACTTC. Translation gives CATSDPDQETQYF.

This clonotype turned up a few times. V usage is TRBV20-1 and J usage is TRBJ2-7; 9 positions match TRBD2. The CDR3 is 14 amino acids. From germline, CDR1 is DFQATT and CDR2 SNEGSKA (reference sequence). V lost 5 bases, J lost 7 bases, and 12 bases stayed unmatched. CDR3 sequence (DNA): TGCAGTGCTTTAGCGGGAGTTGCCTACAATGAGCAGTACTTC. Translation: CSALAGVAYNEQYF.

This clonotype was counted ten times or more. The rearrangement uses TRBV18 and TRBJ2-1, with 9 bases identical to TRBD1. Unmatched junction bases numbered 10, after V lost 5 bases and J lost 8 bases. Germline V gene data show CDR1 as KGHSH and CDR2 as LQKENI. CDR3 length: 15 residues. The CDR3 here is CASSRTGEGVDEQFF. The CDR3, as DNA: TGTGCCAGCTCAAGGACAGGGGAAGGGGTCGATGAGCAGTTCTTC. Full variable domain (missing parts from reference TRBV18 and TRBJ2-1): NAGVMQNPRHLVRRRGQEARLRCSPMKGHSHVYWYRQLPEEGLKFMVYLQKENIIDESGMPKERFSAEFPKEGPSILRIQQVVRGDSAAYFCASSRTGEGVDEQFFGPGTRLTVL.

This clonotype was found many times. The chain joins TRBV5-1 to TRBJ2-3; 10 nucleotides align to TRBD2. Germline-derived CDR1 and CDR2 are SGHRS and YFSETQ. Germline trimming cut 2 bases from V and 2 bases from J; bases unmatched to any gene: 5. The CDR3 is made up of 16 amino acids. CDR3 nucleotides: TGCGCCAGCAGCTTACAAACTAGCGGGGACACAGATACGCAGTATTTT. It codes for CASSLQTSGDTDTQYF.

As DNA, the CDR3 is TGCGCCAGCAGCCAAGAGTGGCAGGGGGCTACGTCTGCTGAAGCTTTCTTT. Its translation: CASSQEWQGATSAEAFF. The rearrangement joins TRBV4-1 to TRBJ1-1, with 8 nucleotides matching TRBD1. This CDR3 spans 17 amino acids. Trimming took 0 bases from V and 6 from J; bases not matched to a gene: 12. Germline CDR1 reads MGHRA; CDR2 reads YSYEKL.